This T cell receptor (beta chain) was sequenced for a study of blood T cell repertoires in COVID-19. For the study at large: Samples came from the United States, Italy and Spain, spanning acute and convalescent COVID-19. T cells, B-cell-depleted T cells, or PBMCs supplied cDNA or gDNA.

Original handling: Amplification of reference gene primers provided the estimated nucleated cell counts. Assay: immunoSEQ multiplex PCR; the TCRdb copy retains only in-frame clones and omits some. That table furnishes V, J and clone size, whereas the DNA furnished D and trimming. The sample yields 85,000 to 100,000 clones, about two thirds seen once. This clone appeared once. CDR1 is MNHEY and CDR2 is SVGAGI in the germline V gene. CDR3 size: 14 residues. The V gene end was trimmed by 6 bases and the J gene end by 4 bases; junction bases not matched to a gene: 8. The source of this sequence is a woman aged 60 to 75 in a cohort sampled during active or convalescent COVID-19. This chain joins TRBV6-5 and TRBJ2-7, with 8 bases identical to TRBD1. Sample: peripheral blood. CDR3 residues: CASSLQGARYEQYF. The CDR3 region has the DNA TGTGCCAGCAGCCTCCAGGGGGCGCGGTACGAGCAGTACTTC.